Shown below are 25 T cell receptor beta chains from a single sample sequenced in a study of monozygotic twins with inflammatory bowel disease. TCRdb derives one entry per CDR3 protein from the 5' RACE reads, leaving out DNA. Across around 190,000 distinct CDR3 sequences, the top ten clones capture roughly 1.5% of the sample. Sequencing was done on a sample of blood. These receptors all come from a human donor with ulcerative colitis or Crohn's disease, or a healthy co-twin of an affected twin (not recorded which).

The chain combines TRBV6-1 with TRBJ1-4. This CDR3 is 15 amino acids long. Germline-derived CDR1 and CDR2 are MNHNS and SASEGT. The chain's CDR3 is CASSGTGTGNQKLFF.

The rearrangement links TRBV7-7 to TRBJ2-3; absent DNA, TCRdb's TRBD1 call cannot be checked. Germline assignment: CDR1 SSHAT and CDR2 FNYEAQ (reference sequence). The CDR3 is 15 residues long. Here the CDR3 reads CASSLAWGGTDTQYF.

This chain joins TRBV12-3 or TRBV12-4 and TRBJ2-5; the D call from TCRdb, TRBD2, cannot be confirmed without DNA. The CDR3 loop spans 15 amino acids. The CDR3 loop reads CASSPGTSWEETQYF.

This chain connects TRBV12-3 or TRBV12-4 to TRBJ2-1; TCRdb indicates TRBD2, and absent DNA this call remains unverified. The CDR3 is 11 residues long. The CDR3 reads CASSFRRGRFF.

The V and J genes are TRBV7-2 and TRBJ1-2; TCRdb names TRBD1, which stays unverified in the absence of DNA. The CDR3 has 14 residues. Germline CDR1 SGHTA, CDR2 FQGNSA. The CDR3 loop is CASSLGQGAYGYTF.

This rearrangement joins TRBV5-6 to TRBJ2-4; TCRdb designates TRBD1, a call that cannot be tested without DNA. The CDR3 sequence is 19 residues long. From germline, CDR1 is SGHDT and CDR2 YYEEEE. The CDR3 sequence: CASSLIRTGGDDPKNIQYF. The full variable domain, with the rest looked up from reference TRBV5-6 and TRBJ2-4, is DAGVTQSPTHLIKTRGQQVTLRCSPKSGHDTVSWYQQALGQGPQFIFQYYEEEERQRGNFPDRFSGHQFPNYSSELNVNALLLGDSALYLCASSLIRTGGDDPKNIQYFGAGTRLSVL.

The gene calls are TRBV6-5 and TRBJ2-7. This CDR3 is 14 amino acids long. Germline V gene data show CDR1 as MNHEY and CDR2 as SVGAGI. This chain's CDR3 is CASSYSLAIDEQYF.

CDR3: CASSYETSRWGDGYTF. This chain joins TRBV12-3 or TRBV12-4 and TRBJ1-2; TCRdb selects TRBD1, and the lack of DNA leaves this call unchecked. The CDR3 totals 16 residues.

V and J are TRBV5-1 and TRBJ2-2; the D call from TCRdb, TRBD1, cannot be confirmed without DNA. Germline V gene lookup returns CDR1 SGHRS and CDR2 YFSETQ. The CDR3 extends over 15 amino acids. The CDR3 region is CASSFGGSFTGELFF.

The rearrangement links TRBV4-2 to TRBJ2-3; as DNA is missing, the TRBD2 call by TCRdb cannot be tested. Germline CDR1 and CDR2: LGHNA and YNFKEQ. The CDR3 sequence is 19 residues long. This CDR3 is CASSQETSGGAVSADTQYF.

The rearrangement uses TRBV7-8 and TRBJ2-1. The germline V gene has CDR1 SGHVS and CDR2 FQNEAQ. The CDR3 extends over 15 amino acids. The CDR3 loop reads CASSLAASLGNEQFF.

The rearrangement uses TRBV5-6 and TRBJ1-1; TCRdb names TRBD1, which stays unverified in the absence of DNA. Per germline, CDR1 SGHDT and CDR2 YYEEEE. The CDR3 spans 15 residues. This CDR3 is CASSYTDRENTEAFF.

V is TRBV19 and J is TRBJ1-1. This CDR3 has 13 amino acids. CDR1 and CDR2 from the germline V gene are LNHDA and SQIVND (reference sequence). The CDR3 here is CASSMRPKVGAFF.

This rearrangement joins TRBV10-3 to TRBJ1-4. The CDR3 runs to 13 residues. CDR1 is ENHRY and CDR2 is SYGVKD in the germline V gene. CDR3 sequence reads: CAISGGDGEKLFF.

V and J are TRBV20-1 and TRBJ2-2; absent DNA, TCRdb's TRBD2 call cannot be checked. In germline, CDR1 is DFQATT, CDR2 SNEGSKA (reference sequence). There are 13 residues in the CDR3. This chain's CDR3 is CSAGTTYTGELFF.

The chain is built from TRBV5-6 and TRBJ2-7; the D call of TRBD2 rests on TCRdb alone, since no DNA is present to check it. The length of the CDR3 is 15 residues. From germline, CDR1 is SGHDT and CDR2 YYEEEE. The CDR3 loop reads CASSILAGDSYEQYF.

The genes are TRBV5-1 and TRBJ1-6; TCRdb's D call of TRBD1 is untestable without DNA. This CDR3 is built from 16 residues. CDR1 and CDR2 from the germline V gene are SGHRS and YFSETQ. The CDR3 sequence: CASSLASGTANSPLHF. Supplemented by reference TRBV5-1 and TRBJ1-6, the full variable domain reads KAGVTQTPRYLIKTRGQQVTLSCSPISGHRSVSWYQQTPGQGLQFLFEYFSETQRNKGNFPGRFSGRQFSNSRSEMNVSTLELGDSALYLCASSLASGTANSPLHFGNGTRLTVT.

J is TRBJ2-2 and V is TRBV4-2; TCRdb gives TRBD1 as the D gene, but with no DNA this cannot be confirmed. The germline CDR1 and CDR2 sequences are LGHNA and YNFKEQ. CDR3 length: 15 amino acids. CDR3 protein: CASSHERFDRIELFF.

This chain links TRBV9 with TRBJ2-3. The germline gives CDR1 SGDLS, CDR2 YYNGEE. The CDR3 has 11 amino acids. CDR3 sequence: CASSMGDTQYF. Together with reference TRBV9 and TRBJ2-3, the CDR3 gives the full variable domain: DSGVTQTPKHLITATGQRVTLRCSPRSGDLSVYWYQQSLDQGLQFLIQYYNGEERAKGNILERFSAQQFPDLHSELNLSSLELGDSALYFCASSMGDTQYFGPGTRLTVL.

The CDR3 here is CASSPSLGQSPYEQYF. The chain uses TRBV18 and TRBJ2-7; TCRdb indicates TRBD2, and absent DNA this call remains unverified. The CDR3 totals 16 residues. In germline, CDR1 is KGHSH, CDR2 LQKENI.

This rearrangement joins TRBV29-1 to TRBJ2-1; TCRdb's D gene call, TRBD2, goes unchecked for lack of DNA. Germline lookup yields CDR1 SQVTM and CDR2 ANQGSEA. The CDR3 has 15 amino acids. This CDR3 is CSVMGLAGTYNEQFF.

The chain uses TRBV29-1 and TRBJ2-7; TCRdb designates TRBD2, a call that cannot be tested without DNA. The CDR3 runs to 13 residues. Germline assignment: CDR1 SQVTM and CDR2 ANQGSEA. The CDR3 is CSVVQSAGNEQYF.

This rearrangement joins TRBV27 to TRBJ2-1; TCRdb's D gene call, TRBD1, goes unchecked for lack of DNA. The CDR3 loop spans 15 amino acids. Per germline, CDR1 MNHEY and CDR2 SMNVEV (reference sequence). The CDR3 loop is CASSPTGQGYNEQFF.

The rearrangement links TRBV2 to TRBJ2-2; TCRdb reports TRBD1, a call that lacks DNA to check it against. This CDR3 contains 14 residues. The germline V gene has CDR1 SNHLY and CDR2 FYNNEI. The CDR3 reads CASKRGATTGELFF.

The gene calls are TRBV10-3 and TRBJ2-3; lacking DNA, the TRBD2 call made by TCRdb goes unchecked. Germline V gene lookup returns CDR1 ENHRY and CDR2 SYGVKD. The CDR3 loop spans 15 amino acids. The CDR3: CAISNPGLETDTQYF.